This TCR beta chain was identified in a study of cytomegalovirus exposure and HLA in healthy donors listed by TCRdb under 2017. A note on the overall study: An earlier analysis of some 620 of the donors reported about 280 Gb of sequence data and 117 million unique TCR beta sequences obtained from about 200 million T cells. About 300 gigabases of sequencing data and tens of millions of unique TCR sequences were included in an early release covering about 620 HLA-typed donors. Of the 300 to 500 genotyped donors, 75% to 85% were placed in the genetic ancestry cluster associated with self-reported Caucasian donors. The study was designed to test whether signatures of past pathogen exposure could be identified by cataloging public T cell receptors. The study profiled the T cell repertoires of hundreds of subjects by immunosequencing and related them to cytomegalovirus serostatus. In addition to the first cohort of approximately 650 subjects, a separate validation cohort of 120 different subjects was used. High-throughput TCR immunosequencing, statistical association of individual TCRs with disease status, and machine learning were combined to predict cytomegalovirus infection status. A later analysis re-examined previously published TCR beta repertoires from 600 to 700 donors and added high-resolution HLA genotyping to investigate patterns of TCR occurrence. In the later analysis, no new phenotypic data were used to find candidate immune exposures; instead, reliance was placed on TCR beta sequences and their occurrence across donors. An earlier analysis of a few hundred of the donors applied high-throughput TCR beta sequencing to assess whether each TCR beta V gene segment acted as functional or pseudogenic. Donor age, sex, ethnicity and CMV serostatus were compiled alongside the repertoire data. Genome-wide SNP genotypes for about 60% of the roughly 670 donors were used in a later genetic analysis, which treated that subset as a discovery cohort. Every repertoire in the discovery cohort had been generated on one and the same sequencing platform. HLA typing covered class I and class II loci at four-digit resolution. Typing coverage varied by locus: roughly 629-630 donors for A, B, C, DRB1 and DQB1; about 520 for DQA1; more than 600 for DPA1; around 450 for DPB1. Several DR-DQ haplotypes were treated as single units for association and clustering because of strong linkage in the cohort. Across about 370 genotyped donors of the cohort, an average of about 240,000 unique TCR beta nucleotide sequences per donor were sequenced, and 15% to 20% of those sequences were non-productive.

Libraries were constructed by the immunoSEQ multiplex PCR assay. The multiplex PCR relied on a mix of 60 forward primers for TCR Vbeta segments and 13 reverse primers for TCR Jbeta segments. A multiplex PCR assay on genomic DNA amplified the CDR3 region of rearranged TCR beta genes. The Illumina HiSeq System was used to sequence the amplified TCR beta libraries as 87-base-pair reads. Turning to the authors' computational methods: Across the 600 to 700 repertoires, a later analysis counted roughly 77 million unique TCR beta chains, roughly 11 million of which were shared by at least two donors. To remove PCR and sequencing errors, raw reads were error-corrected and collapsed into unique sequences using a nearest-neighbor algorithm that merged closely related sequences. To assign V, D and J gene segments, CDR3 sequences were aligned to IMGT reference sequences. Each retained sequence needed at least a six-nucleotide match to both a V gene segment and a J gene segment. A rearrangement was called productive if the CDR3 had no stop codons and remained in frame with V and J, and every other rearrangement was called non-productive. CDR3 was defined by IMGT convention, running from the second conserved V-encoded cysteine to the conserved J-encoded phenylalanine. The earlier analysis of fewer than 700 of the donors excluded sequences that lacked an unambiguous match to a single V gene segment. An earlier analysis of 550 to 650 of the donors classified V segments as functional when productive rearrangements were above 56.7% and as segregating when the standard deviation between donors was above 5%. A statistical classification framework was built to diagnose cytomegalovirus status from the catalog of TCR beta chain sequences. A later analysis assigned V and J genes by comparing TCR nucleotide sequences with IMGT/GENE-DB human TR gene sequences. Using the TCRdist pipeline, a later analysis assigned CDR3 sequences along with most-parsimonious VDJ recombination scenarios. In a later analysis, each TCR beta chain was defined by its CDR3 amino acid sequence together with its V-gene family, and reads lacking a unique V-gene family were excluded. A later analysis removed 500 to 600 highly shared, low-generation-probability nucleotide sequences to deal with suspected cross-contamination and a sequencing artifact. For each public chain, a later analysis derived a clonal expansion index from normalized ranks of inferred template counts within each repertoire. Generation probabilities in a later analysis came from a VDJ recombination model fitted to out-of-frame rearrangements, and those results were checked against IGoR. A later analysis scored TCR-TCR, TCR-HLA and TCR-CMV co-occurrence with hypergeometric tests, applying a repertoire-size bias correction to TCR pairs. In a later analysis, false discovery rates were estimated by permuting HLA or CMV assignments 20 times. In a later analysis, co-occurring TCRs were grouped using DBSCAN, with TCRdist sequence similarity added in when clustering inside HLA-allele-positive subsets. Co-occurrence clustering excluded repertoires with fewer than 30,000 or more than 120,000 public chains, plus five with anomalous nucleotide sharing. Not all clones reach the TCRdb copy of this immuneACCESS table, which keeps in-frame sequences only. Checked studies attribute under half of the gap to unresolved V genes and leave the rest unexplained. V and J calls and clone size are as listed in that table; D and trimming were resolved from the DNA. The table for this sample lists approximately 100,000 clones; more than 65% of them were counted only once. The ten biggest clones cover 10% of the sample.

Ends trimmed: V by 8 bases, J by 5 bases; bases unmatched to a gene: 8. The CDR3 holds 12 amino acids from the cysteine to the phenylalanine. Only the CDR3 part of the read is kept: 36 bases, read in frame from the first base. The germline V gene (reference sequence) sets CDR1 to GTSNPN and CDR2 to SVGIG. Study-wide findings and limitations: A further reported finding was that TCR beta sequences accurately predicted the HLA-A and HLA-B alleles for most subjects in the first cohort. The authors suggested that the approach could potentially be generalized to other disease states and immunological phenotypes. The study listed 150 to 200 TCR beta chains as associated with cytomegalovirus. Several of the top co-occurrence clusters appeared to be linked to parvovirus B19, influenza, CMV and Epstein-Barr virus, according to a later analysis. When HLA alleles, especially DR and DQ, strongly co-occurred, TCR associations were difficult to assign to individual alleles. Because some donors lacked HLA typing at each locus, the association tests relied only on the typed subset. In a later analysis, 15,000 to 20,000 TCR beta sequences were associated with specific HLA alleles at a false discovery rate of 0.05. The only immune exposure information available for the cohort was CMV serostatus. The presence/absence analyses assumed that sequencing depth was roughly uniform across donors, and that assumption may not be true. A group of highly shared sequence variants was considered likely to be a technical artifact of the sequencing pipeline. In a later analysis, HLA-associated TCR beta chains were found to be more clonally expanded and to have lower generation probabilities than equally common non-associated chains. A later genetic analysis reported fewer N-insertions in productive TCRs among donors in an Asian-associated ancestry cluster than the roughly 650-donor mean. Broadly in line with IMGT annotations, most TCR beta V segments showed up in productive rearrangements about 90% or about 30% of the time in an earlier analysis of around 550 of the donors. V-gene and J-gene trimming of TCR beta chains was associated with a missense DCLRE1C variant in a later genetic analysis, and the association was replicated in an independent cohort. Correlated functional status among segregating V segments might reflect linkage disequilibrium, but an unknown experimental factor could not be ruled out. Because counts were too low, some 17 rarely observed V segments, including chromosome 9 orphons, were left out of the earlier analysis of some 600 of the donors. Because the 87-base-pair reads could not distinguish some IMGT-functional V segments, including TRBV6-2 and TRBV6-3, those segments were excluded. While some public TCRs were present in many individuals, most TCR sequences turned up only very rarely across donors. Only TCR beta chains were sequenced in this cohort, and the absence of alpha or paired-chain data limited detectable features. The classifier was reported to diagnose cytomegalovirus status with high specificity and sensitivity in both the original and validation cohorts. Most CMV-associated TCR beta chains appeared to be HLA-restricted in a later analysis, and the HLA associations seemed to be driven largely by CMV exposure. In a later analysis, the rate of TCR association differed among HLA loci, with DRB1 alleles having the most associated TCRs and HLA-C alleles having the fewest. Three of the identified cytomegalovirus-associated TCR beta chains were confirmed in vitro to be specific for cytomegalovirus antigens.

On this clone: There is no known antigen for this receptor. Per-nucleotide qualities are absent, and no much larger clonotype sits a single base away.

The cohort consisted of approximately 670 healthy bone marrow donors. Cohort members were all nominally healthy when sampled, although unrecorded immune exposures were likely present. The donor was CMV seropositive and was included in the group of 289 seropositive cohort members. A peripheral blood sample was provided by each donor, and peripheral blood mononuclear cells were used for TCR beta sequencing. The Qiagen DNeasy Blood Extraction Kit was used to extract genomic DNA from the blood cell samples. Material: PBMCs. The TCR sequence derives from a woman aged 18-29 years in good health and CMV-seropositive. The chain links TRBV30 with TRBJ2-5; TRBD2 fits 7 bases in the junction. The CDR3 amino acid sequence is: CAGSTSRETQYF. The DNA is as follows: TGTGCCGGATCGACTAGCAGGGAGACCCAGTACTTC.